The present T cell receptor (beta chain) was sequenced within a study of T cell repertoires in cytomegalovirus infection. Notes on the study in general: Clonotype analysis showed dominance of the ex vivo response by HLA-C-restricted CMV-specific TCR beta clonotypes.

TCRdb used MiXCR to reprocess the reads, holding one entry per CDR3 protein. The repertoire has roughly 860,000 distinct CDR3 sequences, approximately 32% of them found once; the top ten carry about an eighth. Ten or more counts support this clonotype. What it binds is unknown. The ends were cut back, 2 bases at V and 0 bases at J, with 14 bases in the middle. Germline CDR1 reads SGHTA; CDR2 reads FQGNSA. The CDR3 sequence is 18 residues long. The receptor was isolated from a human donor in good health (CMV status not recorded). Some clones in this sample may be carry-over from other donors' samples. This specimen consisted of cultured CD8+ T cells from PBMCs, obtained from culture after CMV antigen stimulation. This rearrangement joins TRBV7-2 to TRBJ1-6; D may be TRBD1 (6 bases). CDR3 sequence (DNA): TGTGCCAGCAGCTTACTCCCAGGACAGAGCTCCTATAATTCACCCCTCCACTTT. Encoded protein: CASSLLPGQSSYNSPLHF.